Presented here are 11 T cell receptor beta chains from one specimen sequenced in a study of shared clonotypes between healthy human individuals. TCRdb keeps only in-frame clones here, not all; method: immunoSEQ multiplex PCR. The sample shows some 1.5 million clones, around 98% of them seen only once. Material for sequencing was naive CD4+ T cells sorted from blood. Regarding subset: CD45RA+ positively selected. The origin of the receptors is a man aged 30-40 years in good health.

CDR3 region: CASSLSKWPTGGGGYEQYF. CDR3 nucleotide sequence: TGTGCCAGCAGTTTATCGAAGTGGCCCACGGGGGGCGGCGGGTACGAGCAGTACTTC. This sequence joins TRBV28 and TRBJ2-7, with a possible D match to TRBD2 (7 bases). The CDR3 consists of 19 residues. Germline CDR1 is MDHEN and CDR2 is SYDVKM. With 1 base removed from V and 4 bases from J, the gap between germline ends came to 26 bases.

CDR3 nucleotides: TGCGCCAGCAGCCCTAGTGGGCTCAATCAGCCCCAGCATTTT. This encodes CASSPSGLNQPQHF. The chain combines TRBV4-3 with TRBJ1-5; D gene ambiguous. Germline CDR1 LGHNA, CDR2 YSLEER. The CDR3 is made up of 14 amino acids. The V end lost 4 bases, the J end lost 3 bases, and 10 bases lay between the germline ends.

This clone was picked up one time. The chain recombines TRBV7-7 with TRBJ2-1; TRBD2 aligns across 8 bases. Germline-derived CDR1 and CDR2 are SSHAT and FNYEAQ (reference sequence). The CDR3 is 16 amino acids. Trimming at V came to 5 bases and at J to 2 bases, leaving 8 bases not matched to a gene. This chain's CDR3 is CASSPSGSIAYNEQFF. The CDR3 coding sequence is TGTGCCAGCAGCCCGAGCGGGAGTATCGCCTACAATGAGCAGTTCTTC.

CDR3 nucleotides: TGCAGCGTTGAAGGACGTCATCTTGGGAAGGGGACCGGGGAGCTGTTTTTT. The encoded protein is CSVEGRHLGKGTGELFF. This chain connects TRBV29-1 to TRBJ2-2, with a weak D call TRBD1 (5 bases). CDR3 length equals 17 residues. Trimming took off 1 base at V and 5 bases at J, with 20 bases between the two ends. Germline CDR1 reads SQVTM; CDR2 reads ANQGSEA.

The CDR3 DNA reads as TGTGCCACCAGCAGAGAAGGCAGCAATCTTGGGCCCCAGCATTTT. Its protein product is CATSREGSNLGPQHF. The chain links TRBV15 to TRBJ1-5; D unresolved. The germline gives CDR1 LNHNV, CDR2 YYDKDF (reference sequence). The CDR3 sequence is 15 residues long. Deletions cut 0 bases from V and 9 bases from J, with 15 bases between.

This chain connects TRBV10-3 to TRBJ2-1; 7 nucleotides align to TRBD1. Looked up from germline, CDR1 is ENHRY and CDR2 is SYGVKD. With 10 bases clipped from V and 0 bases from J, the junction kept 9 bases outside the gene matches. The CDR3 contains 15 residues. The CDR3 protein is CANHPTGSSYNEQFF. CDR3 DNA: TGTGCCAACCACCCGACAGGGAGCTCCTACAATGAGCAGTTCTTC.

The rearrangement links TRBV7-9 to TRBJ2-1, with D possibly TRBD2 on 6 matching bases. The germline CDR1 and CDR2 sequences are SEHNR and FQNEAQ (reference sequence). V dropped 5 bases and J dropped 0 bases, with 8 bases sitting between them. This CDR3 is built from 14 residues. CDR3 loop: CASSTGSSYNEQFF. For the CDR3, the DNA is TGTGCCAGCAGCACCGGGAGCTCCTACAATGAGCAGTTCTTC.

The V gene is TRBV6-1, the J gene TRBJ2-3; weak D call: TRBD1 (6 bases). Germline V gene data show CDR1 as MNHNS and CDR2 as SASEGT. The CDR3 spans 18 residues. Between the trimmed V and J ends, which lost 0 bases and 4 bases, there was a span of 20 bases. The CDR3 reads CASSEANQGHTVADTQYF. CDR3 nucleotides: TGTGCCAGCAGTGAAGCTAACCAGGGACACACGGTGGCAGATACGCAGTATTTT.

In its sample, this clone was seen once. V and J are TRBV6-5 and TRBJ2-3; no clear D gene. The CDR3 has 11 amino acids. Germline V gives CDR1 MNHEY, CDR2 SVGAGI. Trimming shortened V by 2 bases and J by 14 bases, and 11 bases separated the two germline ends. CDR3 DNA sequence: TGTGCCAGCAGTTACCTGAACTCTGGGTATTTT. Translating it yields CASSYLNSGYF.

J is TRBJ2-7 and V is TRBV18; 8 bases fit TRBD1. Per the germline V gene, CDR1 is KGHSH and CDR2 is LQKENI. Losses at the gene ends were 1 base for V and 2 bases for J; bases not matched to a gene: 7. This CDR3 region has 16 residues. The CDR3 region has the DNA TGTGCCAGCTCACCACAGAAAAGGACAGGGACCTACGAGCAGTACTTC. Protein product: CASSPQKRTGTYEQYF.

The chain links TRBV10-1 to TRBJ2-7, with TRBD2 matching over 10 bases. Germline lookup yields CDR1 WNHNN and CDR2 SYGVQD (reference sequence). V shed 8 bases and J 5 bases; nucleotides not matched to a gene: 6. The CDR3 extends over 13 amino acids. CDR3 nucleotides: TGCGCCAGCGCAACCGGGACTAGCGACGAGCAGTACTTC. Protein sequence: CASATGTSDEQYF.